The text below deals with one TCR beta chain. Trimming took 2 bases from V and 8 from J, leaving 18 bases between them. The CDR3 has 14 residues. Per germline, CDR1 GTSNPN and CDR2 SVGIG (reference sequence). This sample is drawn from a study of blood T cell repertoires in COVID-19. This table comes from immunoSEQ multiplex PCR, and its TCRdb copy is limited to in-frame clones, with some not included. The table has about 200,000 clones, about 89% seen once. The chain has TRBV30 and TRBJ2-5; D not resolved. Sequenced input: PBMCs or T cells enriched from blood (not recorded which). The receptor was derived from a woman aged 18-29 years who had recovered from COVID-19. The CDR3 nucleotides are TGTGCCTGGAGTACCGCGGCTCCGGTTTTAACCCAGTACTTC. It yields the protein CAWSTAAPVLTQYF.